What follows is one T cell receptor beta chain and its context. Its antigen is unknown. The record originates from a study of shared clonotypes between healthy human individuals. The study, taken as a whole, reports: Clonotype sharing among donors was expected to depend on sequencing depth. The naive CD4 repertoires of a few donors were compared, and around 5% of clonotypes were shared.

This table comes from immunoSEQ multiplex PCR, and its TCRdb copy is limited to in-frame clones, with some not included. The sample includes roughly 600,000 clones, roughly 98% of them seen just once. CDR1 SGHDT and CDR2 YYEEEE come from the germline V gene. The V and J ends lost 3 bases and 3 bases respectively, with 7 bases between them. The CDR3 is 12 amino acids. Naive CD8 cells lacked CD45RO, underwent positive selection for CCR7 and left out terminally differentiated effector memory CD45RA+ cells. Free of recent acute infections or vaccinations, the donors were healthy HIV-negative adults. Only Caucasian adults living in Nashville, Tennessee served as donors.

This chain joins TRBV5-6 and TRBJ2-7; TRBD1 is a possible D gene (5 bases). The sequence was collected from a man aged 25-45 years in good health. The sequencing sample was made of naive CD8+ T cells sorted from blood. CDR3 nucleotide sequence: TGTGCCAGCAGCTGGACAAGCTACGAGCAGTACTTC. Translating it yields CASSWTSYEQYF.